A single sample gave rise to the 5 T cell receptor beta chains below, sequenced in a study of cytomegalovirus exposure and HLA in healthy donors. A multiplex PCR was run with 60 Vbeta primers and 13 Jbeta primers. Clones were read by immunoSEQ multiplex PCR, and TCRdb kept only the in-frame ones, dropping some. The sample holds over 120,000 clones, 75% to 80% seen once. The source material was PBMCs. The receptors shown here come from a male donor in good health and CMV-seronegative.

The rearrangement links TRBV10-3 to TRBJ2-7; TRBD1 agrees at 8 bases. The CDR3 covers 14 residues. V was pared by 2 bases and J by 3 bases, with 3 bases of the junction left unmatched. The germline gives CDR1 ENHRY, CDR2 SYGVKD. CDR3 sequence: CAISEGQGFYEQYF. CDR3 DNA sequence: TGTGCCATCAGTGAGGGACAGGGTTTCTACGAGCAGTACTTC.

CDR3 sequence (DNA): TGTGCCAGCAGCTTCATAGCGGGAAGTGAGGCTGTCAATGAGCAGTTCTTC. Protein sequence: CASSFIAGSEAVNEQFF. V usage is TRBV11-2 and J usage is TRBJ2-1, with 8 nucleotides matching TRBD2. The CDR3 sequence is 17 residues long. The junction had 13 bases not matched to a gene; V was cut back by 3 bases and J by 6 bases. CDR1 SGHAT and CDR2 FQNNGV come from the germline V gene.

The gene calls are TRBV29-1 and TRBJ2-5; 8 bases match TRBD2. CDR1 is SQVTM and CDR2 is ANQGSEA in the germline V gene. J gave up 5 bases and V 5 bases, and 13 bases lay outside the gene matches. There are 15 residues in the CDR3. The chain's CDR3 is CSVTPPGTGGETQYF. DNA for the CDR3: TGCAGCGTTACGCCTCCCGGGACGGGGGGGGAGACCCAGTACTTC.

V and J are TRBV25-1 and TRBJ2-7, with TRBD1 matching 8 bases. The germline gives CDR1 MGHDK, CDR2 SYGVNS. With V trimmed by 4 bases and J by 7 bases, 15 bases remained unmatched. This CDR3 has 16 amino acids. This CDR3 is CASSGNTGTGLYEQYF. The CDR3 region has the DNA TGTGCCAGCAGTGGCAATACCGGGACAGGCCTCTATGAGCAGTACTTC.

This clone showed up just a few times. V is TRBV27 and J is TRBJ1-2; 8 nucleotides match TRBD1. V lost 3 bases to trimming and J lost 4 bases; unmatched junction nucleotides: 4. Germline V gives CDR1 MNHEY, CDR2 SMNVEV (reference sequence). The CDR3 has 14 residues. The CDR3 bases are TGTGCCAGCAGTTTGACCGGGACAGGCTATGGCTACACCTTC. It codes for CASSLTGTGYGYTF.